This entry lists 24 T cell receptor beta chains sequenced from one sample in a study of beta chain features in type 1 diabetes. Expressed TCRB transcripts were sequenced because the isolated RNA had all been reverse transcribed beforehand. The protocol was immunoSEQ multiplex PCR, while the TCRdb copy is restricted to in-frame clones and leaves out a portion. The data show some 400,000 clones, with about 15% seen just once and 0.019% held by the top ten. The sample comprised naive CD4+ T cells from blood. These receptors came from a woman younger than 30 in good health.

The table lists this clone with a few counts. This chain joins TRBV28 and TRBJ2-7; a possible D gene is TRBD2 (6 bases). Germline-derived CDR1 and CDR2 are MDHEN and SYDVKM. This CDR3 spans 12 amino acids. V lost 10 bases and J 4 bases, leaving 14 bases between the germline ends. The CDR3 sequence: CATSTSRYEQYF. The CDR3 region has the DNA TGTGCCACCTCTACTAGCAGATACGAGCAGTACTTC. The variable domain in full, completed from reference TRBV28 and TRBJ2-7, reads DVKVTQSSRYLVKRTGEKVFLECVQDMDHENMFWYRQDPGLGLRLIYFSYDVKMKEKGDIPEGYSVSREKKERFSLILESASTNQTSMYLCATSTSRYEQYFGPGTRLTVT.

The chain couples TRBV9 to TRBJ2-2; D is uncertain. The CDR3 length is 14 residues. CDR1 and CDR2 (germline): SGDLS, YYNGEE. The V end lost 4 bases, the J end lost 4 bases, and 11 bases lay between the germline ends. The CDR3 sequence is CASSSGAGTGELFF. Here the CDR3 DNA reads TGTGCCAGCAGCTCCGGAGCTGGCACCGGGGAGCTGTTTTTT.

This chain joins TRBV11-2 and TRBJ2-5, with D hard to call. Germline lookup yields CDR1 SGHAT and CDR2 FQNNGV. The CDR3 has 11 amino acids. Deletions cut 2 bases from V and 7 bases from J, with 5 bases between. CDR3 residues: CASSLQVTQYF. The CDR3 nucleotides are TGTGCCAGCAGCTTACAGGTGACCCAGTACTTC.

This clone was seen a few times. The V and J genes are TRBV29-1 and TRBJ1-1, with 12 bases fitting TRBD1. Germline trimming cut 7 bases from V and 5 bases from J; bases unmatched to any gene: 5. Germline CDR1 reads SQVTM; CDR2 reads ANQGSEA. The CDR3 loop spans 13 amino acids. CDR3 loop: CSAPGQGATEAFF. CDR3 coding DNA: TGCAGCGCCCCGGGACAGGGGGCTACTGAAGCTTTCTTT.

A few counts support this clone. This chain joins TRBV14 and TRBJ1-5, with TRBD1 matching over 12 bases. J lost 5 bases, V lost 1 base, and 12 bases had no gene match. Per germline, CDR1 SGHDN and CDR2 FVKESK. The CDR3 is made up of 19 amino acids. CDR3 loop: CASSQGRDRGPFIYQPQHF. The DNA for the CDR3 is TGTGCCAGCAGCCAAGGCCGGGACAGGGGGCCGTTTATCTATCAGCCCCAGCATTTT. Based on the CDR3 plus reference TRBV14 and TRBJ1-5, the full variable domain is EAGVTQFPSHSVIEKGQTVTLRCDPISGHDNLYWYRRVMGKEIKFLLHFVKESKQDESGMPNNRFLAERTGGTYSTLKVQPAELEDSGVYFCASSQGRDRGPFIYQPQHFGDGTRLSIL.

In this sample, this clone turned up a few times. This sequence joins TRBV16 and TRBJ1-5; D remains unclear. CDR3 length: 15 amino acids. The ends were cut back, 0 bases at V and 1 base at J, with 7 bases in the middle. Germline CDR1 is KGHSY and CDR2 is FQNENV. CDR3 nucleotide sequence: TGTGCCAGCAGCCAATCTGCGGGGAGCAATCAGCCCCAGCATTTT. Residues: CASSQSAGSNQPQHF.

The J gene is TRBJ1-2, the V gene TRBV25-1, with TRBD1 identical over 8 bases. With 1 base clipped from V and 4 bases from J, the junction kept 5 bases outside the gene matches. Germline CDR1 reads MGHDK; CDR2 reads SYGVNS. The CDR3 contains 15 residues. The CDR3 loop reads CASSEWGQDSYGYTF. In DNA, the CDR3 is TGTGCCAGCAGTGAATGGGGACAGGACAGCTATGGCTACACCTTC.

V gene TRBV15 combines with J gene TRBJ2-7, with D maybe TRBD2 (5 bases). This CDR3 spans 13 amino acids. Germline CDR1 and CDR2: LNHNV and YYDKDF (reference sequence). V shed 4 bases and J shed 3 bases, with 10 bases lying between them. DNA for the CDR3: TGTGCCACCAGCAACGGACTGTTCTACGAGCAGTACTTC. Translation gives CATSNGLFYEQYF. The full variable domain, with the rest looked up from reference TRBV15 and TRBJ2-7, is DAMVIQNPRYQVTQFGKPVTLSCSQTLNHNVMYWYQQKSSQAPKLLFHYYDKDFNNEADTPDNFQSRRPNTSFCFLDIRSPGLGDTAMYLCATSNGLFYEQYFGPGTRLTVT.

This chain connects TRBV7-9 to TRBJ2-5, with TRBD2 matching 7 bases. CDR3 size: 15 residues. Per germline, CDR1 SEHNR and CDR2 FQNEAQ (reference sequence). Trimming removed 7 bases from V and 4 bases from J; junction bases left unmatched: 12. The CDR3 is CASNLGGGVRETQYF. The CDR3 DNA follows: TGTGCCAGCAACTTGGGGGGGGGAGTCAGAGAGACCCAGTACTTC.

The sample holds a few counts of this clone. The rearrangement links TRBV7-6 to TRBJ2-1, with 8 nucleotides matching TRBD2. The CDR3 is 18 residues long. With V trimmed by 0 bases and J by 0 bases, 7 bases remained unmatched. Germline V gives CDR1 SGHVS, CDR2 FNYEAQ. CDR3 in DNA: TGTGCCAGCAGCTTAGCGGCCTGGAGCGGGAGCTCCTACAATGAGCAGTTCTTC. Its translation: CASSLAAWSGSSYNEQFF.

The chain couples TRBV29-1 to TRBJ2-7, with D unresolved. CDR1 SQVTM and CDR2 ANQGSEA come from the germline V gene. This CDR3 comprises 11 residues. Trimming removed 2 bases at V and 4 bases at J, with 6 bases between. The CDR3 is CSVERRYEQYF. The CDR3, as DNA: TGCAGCGTTGAACGGAGATACGAGCAGTACTTC.

The V gene is TRBV6-5, the J gene TRBJ1-2; D gene uncertain. Trimming removed 10 bases at V and 7 bases at J, with 19 bases between. The CDR3 length is 13 residues. Germline CDR1 and CDR2: MNHEY and SVGAGI. The CDR3 is CATTPTSFGGYTF. CDR3 in DNA: TGTGCCACCACACCGACATCCTTCGGTGGCTACACCTTC.

This clone was observed a few times. The chain combines TRBV6-5 with TRBJ2-2; D is possibly TRBD1 (5 bases). The CDR3 is 15 residues long. V lost 5 bases and J 2 bases, leaving 12 bases between the germline ends. Germline lookup yields CDR1 MNHEY and CDR2 SVGAGI. The chain's CDR3 is CASSLRETNTGELFF. CDR3 coding DNA: TGTGCCAGCAGTCTCAGGGAAACCAACACCGGGGAGCTGTTTTTT.

This clone was recorded only once. The V gene is TRBV19, the J gene TRBJ2-1; 10 bases map to TRBD2. Germline CDR1 LNHDA, CDR2 SQIVND (reference sequence). Unmatched junction bases numbered 12, after V lost 4 bases and J lost 9 bases. The length of the CDR3 is 16 residues. The DNA of the CDR3 is TGTGCCAGTAGTAATTCTCTCACTAGCGGGATTCGTGAGCAGTTCTTC. This encodes CASSNSLTSGIREQFF. Full variable domain (remainder filled in from reference TRBV19 and TRBJ2-1): DGGITQSPKYLFRKEGQNVTLSCEQNLNHDAMYWYRQDPGQGLRLIYYSQIVNDFQKGDIAEGYSVSREKKESFPLTVTSAQKNPTAFYLCASSNSLTSGIREQFFGPGTRLTVL.

In its sample, this clone was seen a few times. The rearrangement links TRBV7-9 to TRBJ1-1; D is possibly TRBD1 (6 bases). The V end was cut by 6 bases, the J end by 2 bases, with 16 bases between. The CDR3 is 15 residues long. CDR1 is SEHNR and CDR2 is FQNEAQ in the germline V gene (reference sequence). This chain's CDR3 is CASRWDTSGNTEAFF. The CDR3 DNA reads TGTGCCAGCAGGTGGGACACCTCGGGCAACACTGAAGCTTTCTTT.

This clone was seen a handful of times. This sequence joins TRBV7-2 and TRBJ2-3; 10 bases are a match to TRBD2. The CDR3 has 16 residues. Germline V lookup: CDR1 SGHTA, CDR2 FQGNSA. V gave up 5 bases and J gave up 3 bases; unmatched junction bases: 8. The CDR3 DNA is TGTGCCAGCAGCCAACAAGCGGGAGGGTGGACAGATACGCAGTATTTT. Its translation is CASSQQAGGWTDTQYF.

The J gene is TRBJ2-2, the V gene TRBV6-4, with 8 bases fitting TRBD2. With 4 bases clipped from V and 7 bases from J, the junction kept 5 bases outside the gene matches. CDR3 length equals 14 residues. Germline CDR1 reads MRHNA; CDR2 reads SNTAGT. For the CDR3, the DNA is TGTGCCAGCAGTGCCCGACTAGCGAACGGGGAGCTGTTTTTT. Protein sequence: CASSARLANGELFF.

This clone was detected a few times. This chain connects TRBV5-6 to TRBJ2-4; D possibly corresponds to TRBD1 (6 bases). The CDR3 is 14 amino acids. Trimming left V 4 bases short and J 0 bases short, with 8 bases between. The germline V gene encodes CDR1 SGHDT and CDR2 YYEEEE. CDR3 bases: TGTGCCAGCAGCCGGACAGCAGCCAAAAACATTCAGTACTTC. It specifies CASSRTAAKNIQYF.

The chain is built from TRBV6-6 and TRBJ2-7, with D uncertain. Germline loops: CDR1 MNHNY, CDR2 SVGAGI (reference sequence). The CDR3 runs to 14 residues. V gave up 2 bases and J gave up 0 bases, with 8 bases separating them. The CDR3 sequence is CASSYAGDSYEQYF. For the CDR3, the DNA is TGTGCCAGCAGTTACGCCGGTGACTCCTACGAGCAGTACTTC.

This sequence joins TRBV7-2 and TRBJ2-5, with 12 bases that match TRBD1. Per germline, CDR1 SGHTA and CDR2 FQGNSA. The CDR3 is 15 residues long. Trimming removed 6 bases from V and 5 bases from J; junction bases left unmatched: 7. CDR3 coding DNA: TGTGCCAGCAGAGAAGGGACAGGGGGCGCGGAGACCCAGTACTTC. Protein sequence: CASREGTGGAETQYF. Variable domain in full (rest from reference TRBV7-2 and TRBJ2-5): GAGVSQSPSNKVTEKGKDVELRCDPISGHTALYWYRQSLGQGLEFLIYFQGNSAPDKSGLPSDRFSAERTGGSVSTLTIQRTQQEDSAVYLCASREGTGGAETQYFGPGTRLLVL.

This clone turned up a few times. CDR3 sequence: CASSESGTGNQPQHF. In DNA, the CDR3 is TGTGCCAGCAGTGAATCCGGGACAGGAAATCAGCCCCAGCATTTT. The chain links TRBV25-1 to TRBJ1-5; 8 positions agree with TRBD1. Trimming removed 1 base from V and 4 bases from J; junction bases left unmatched: 3. The CDR3 runs to 15 residues. From germline, CDR1 is MGHDK and CDR2 SYGVNS.

This clone was detected only a few times. The CDR3 spells CSVENPLLAASTDTQYF. CDR3 in DNA: TGCAGCGTTGAGAACCCCCTACTAGCGGCTAGCACAGATACGCAGTATTTT. This chain links TRBV29-1 with TRBJ2-3, with 8 bases matching TRBD2. The J segment lost 0 bases and the V segment lost 3 bases, leaving 11 bases of the junction unmatched. This CDR3 contains 17 residues. Germline lookup yields CDR1 SQVTM and CDR2 ANQGSEA.

This clone was counted a few times. The chain uses TRBV10-3 and TRBJ2-5; D is perhaps TRBD1 (5 bases). Germline V gene data show CDR1 as ENHRY and CDR2 as SYGVKD. This CDR3 has 13 residues. Trimming stripped 3 bases from V and 6 bases from J, with 11 bases between. Here the CDR3 DNA reads TGTGCCATCAGTGACAGGGTATCCAAGACCCAGTACTTC. The encoded protein is CAISDRVSKTQYF.

This clone was counted a few times. V is TRBV29-1 and J is TRBJ2-4, with a tentative D call TRBD1 (5 bases). The CDR3 is made up of 14 amino acids. In germline, CDR1 is SQVTM, CDR2 ANQGSEA. The V and J ends lost 4 bases and 0 bases respectively, with 10 bases between them. CDR3 loop: CSVVGVIAKNIQYF. The CDR3 nucleotides read TGCAGCGTTGTAGGGGTCATAGCCAAAAACATTCAGTACTTC.